Listed here are 13 T cell receptor beta chains from one sample, sequenced in a study of CD8 T cells in ankylosing spondylitis. TCRdb re-called the 5' RACE reads with MiXCR, one entry per CDR3 protein. This table has approximately 240,000 distinct CDR3 sequences, about 24% appearing once. Sequences were obtained from blood, either unsorted or a sorted T cell fraction (not recorded which). These receptors all come from a male donor with ankylosing spondylitis or in good health (not recorded which).

The chain employs TRBV6-1 and TRBJ2-3; D gene ambiguous. Germline values: CDR1 MNHNS, CDR2 SASEGT. There are 16 residues in the CDR3. Trimming stripped 5 bases from V and 3 bases from J, with 18 bases between. This chain's CDR3 is CASSPVDRALTDTQYF. CDR3 DNA: TGTGCCAGCAGTCCCGTGGATAGGGCCCTAACAGATACGCAGTATTTT.

This clonotype appeared a few times. This chain uses TRBV20-1 with TRBJ2-1; TRBD1 or TRBD2 may be the D gene (5 bases each). This CDR3 contains 11 residues. Between the trimmed V and J ends, which lost 6 bases and 15 bases, there was a span of 18 bases. Germline V gene sequence: CDR1 DFQATT, CDR2 SNEGSKA (reference sequence). The CDR3 sequence is CSATGLGRRFF. The DNA for the CDR3 is TGCAGTGCCACGGGTCTGGGACGTCGGTTCTTC.

The rearrangement joins TRBV12-3 or TRBV12-4 to TRBJ2-1, with 10 bases matching TRBD2. The CDR3 covers 15 residues. The J segment lost 6 bases and the V segment lost 1 base, leaving 3 bases of the junction unmatched. The CDR3: CASSLVAGGPNEQFF. The DNA for the CDR3 is TGTGCCAGCAGTTTAGTAGCGGGGGGACCCAATGAGCAGTTCTTC.

This clonotype was counted only a few times. The chain is built from TRBV20-1 and TRBJ1-5, with TRBD1 matching 8 bases. CDR1 is DFQATT, CDR2 SNEGSKA, per germline (reference sequence). The V gene end was trimmed by 6 bases and the J gene end by 4 bases; junction bases not matched to a gene: 8. This CDR3 spans 14 amino acids. The CDR3 DNA reads TGCAGTGCAGGGGACAGGCCAACAAATCAGCCCCAGCATTTT. Residues: CSAGDRPTNQPQHF.

Many counts were recorded for this clonotype. V and J are TRBV28 and TRBJ2-2; the D gene could be TRBD1 or TRBD2 (5 bases each). CDR1 and CDR2 from the germline V gene are MDHEN and SYDVKM. V lost 6 bases and J 3 bases, leaving 14 bases between the germline ends. The CDR3 consists of 15 residues. The CDR3 loop is CASRKGRTDTGELFF. The CDR3 bases are TGTGCCAGCAGGAAGGGACGGACGGACACCGGGGAGCTGTTTTTT.

The V and J genes are TRBV20-1 and TRBJ2-1; no clear D gene. Germline lookup yields CDR1 DFQATT and CDR2 SNEGSKA (reference sequence). Trimming shortened V by 4 bases and J by 8 bases, and 15 bases separated the two germline ends. This CDR3 region has 13 residues. The CDR3 is CSATGLPIYEQFF. Written as DNA, the CDR3 is TGCAGTGCTACCGGGCTCCCGATATATGAGCAGTTCTTC.

This clonotype was observed a few times. The chain employs TRBV20-1 and TRBJ1-1; D might be TRBD1 (5 bases). Trimming shortened V by 1 base and J by 0 bases, and 9 bases separated the two germline ends. The length of the CDR3 is 14 residues. The germline CDR1 and CDR2 sequences are DFQATT and SNEGSKA (reference sequence). The CDR3 reads CSARVGAMNTEAFF. For the CDR3, the DNA is TGCAGTGCTAGAGTCGGGGCCATGAACACTGAAGCTTTCTTT.

V and J are TRBV7-2 and TRBJ2-3; unclear D gene. This CDR3 region has 15 residues. Deletions cut 3 bases from V and 0 bases from J, with 10 bases between. Germline loops: CDR1 SGHTA, CDR2 FQGNSA. CDR3 coding DNA: TGTGCCAGCAGCTTCGGAGTTGCTAGCACAGATACGCAGTATTTT. It codes for CASSFGVASTDTQYF.

This clonotype was detected a few times. The chain recombines TRBV20-1 with TRBJ2-7; a possible D gene is TRBD1 (6 bases). This CDR3 is built from 13 residues. Between the trimmed V and J ends, which lost 7 bases and 6 bases, there was a span of 19 bases. The germline V gene has CDR1 DFQATT and CDR2 SNEGSKA (reference sequence). The CDR3 loop reads CSVNRDTGSEQYF. The CDR3 DNA reads TGCAGTGTAAACCGGGACACAGGTTCCGAGCAGTACTTC.

V usage is TRBV2 and J usage is TRBJ2-5; a weak D match, TRBD2 (6 bases). Germline assignment: CDR1 SNHLY and CDR2 FYNNEI. V was clipped by 7 bases and J by 5 bases, with 20 bases between them. The CDR3 totals 15 residues. CDR3 bases: TGTGCCAGCAAGCATAGGAGCTACGGAGGGGAGACCCAGTACTTC. Translated: CASKHRSYGGETQYF.

This clonotype has a handful of counts. A read error may produce the germline difference seen at one junction end. The chain uses TRBV13 and TRBJ2-7; 8 bases line up with TRBD1. Germline CDR1 is PRHDT and CDR2 is FYEKMQ (reference sequence). This CDR3 contains 14 residues. This CDR3 is CASSRRDRSSEQYF. DNA for the CDR3: TGTGCCAGCAGCAGAAGGGACAGGTCCTCCGAGCAGTACTTC.

The sample holds many counts of this clonotype. The chain has TRBV6-5 and TRBJ2-7; D may be TRBD2 (6 bases). The length of the CDR3 is 23 residues. The germline V and J ends were trimmed by 4 bases and 0 bases, with 37 bases remaining between them. Germline-derived CDR1 and CDR2 are MNHEY and SVGAGI. The chain's CDR3 is CASSSRPRWGVDTNPVHSYEQYF. The CDR3, as DNA: TGTGCCAGCAGTTCAAGGCCAAGATGGGGGGTTGACACGAACCCTGTACACTCCTACGAGCAGTACTTC.

The chain employs TRBV29-1 and TRBJ1-5; D unclear. Germline CDR1 is SQVTM and CDR2 is ANQGSEA. The germline V and J ends were trimmed by 4 bases and 2 bases, with 12 bases remaining between them. This CDR3 contains 14 residues. The CDR3 region has the DNA TGCAGCGTTGCCGATTCCCTGGGCAATCAGCCCCAGCATTTT. This sequence encodes CSVADSLGNQPQHF.